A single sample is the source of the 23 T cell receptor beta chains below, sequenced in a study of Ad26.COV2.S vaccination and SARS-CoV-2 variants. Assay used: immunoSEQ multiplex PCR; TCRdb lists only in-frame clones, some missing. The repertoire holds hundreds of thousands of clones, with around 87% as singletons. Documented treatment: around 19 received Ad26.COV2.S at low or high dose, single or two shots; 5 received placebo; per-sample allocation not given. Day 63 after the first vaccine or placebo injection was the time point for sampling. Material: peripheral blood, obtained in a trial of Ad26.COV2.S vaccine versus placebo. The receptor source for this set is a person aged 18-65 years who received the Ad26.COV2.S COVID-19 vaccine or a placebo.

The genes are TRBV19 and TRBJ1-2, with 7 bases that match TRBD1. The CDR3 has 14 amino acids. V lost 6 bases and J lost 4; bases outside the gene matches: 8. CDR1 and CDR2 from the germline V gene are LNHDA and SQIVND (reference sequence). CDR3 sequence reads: CASRTDREAYGYTF. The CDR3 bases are TGTGCCAGTAGAACCGACAGGGAGGCCTATGGCTACACCTTC.

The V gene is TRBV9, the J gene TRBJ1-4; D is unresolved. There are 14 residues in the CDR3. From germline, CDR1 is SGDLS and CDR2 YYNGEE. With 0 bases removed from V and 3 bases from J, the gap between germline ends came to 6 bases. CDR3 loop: CASSVGVANEKLFF. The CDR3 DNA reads TGTGCCAGCAGCGTAGGGGTGGCTAATGAAAAACTGTTTTTT.

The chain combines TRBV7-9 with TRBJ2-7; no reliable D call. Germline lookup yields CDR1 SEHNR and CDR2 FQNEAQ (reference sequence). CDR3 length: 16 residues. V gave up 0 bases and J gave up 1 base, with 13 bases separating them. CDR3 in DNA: TGTGCCAGCAGCTTAGCACTGGGATCAGCGTCCTACGAGCAGTACTTC. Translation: CASSLALGSASYEQYF.

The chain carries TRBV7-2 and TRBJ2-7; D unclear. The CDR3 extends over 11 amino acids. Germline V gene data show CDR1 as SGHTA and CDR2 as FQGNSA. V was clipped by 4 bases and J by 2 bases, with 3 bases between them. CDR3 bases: TGTGCCAGCAGCTCCGCCTACGAGCAGTACTTC. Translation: CASSSAYEQYF. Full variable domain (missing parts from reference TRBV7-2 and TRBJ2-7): GAGVSQSPSNKVTEKGKDVELRCDPISGHTALYWYRQSLGQGLEFLIYFQGNSAPDKSGLPSDRFSAERTGGSVSTLTIQRTQQEDSAVYLCASSSAYEQYFGPGTRLTVT.

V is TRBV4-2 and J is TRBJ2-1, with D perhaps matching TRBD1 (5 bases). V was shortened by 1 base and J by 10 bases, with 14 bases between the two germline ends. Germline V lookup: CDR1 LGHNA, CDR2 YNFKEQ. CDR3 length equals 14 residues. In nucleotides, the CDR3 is TGTGCCAGCAGCCAAGTAGGCAGGGATGACGAGCAGTTCTTC. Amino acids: CASSQVGRDDEQFF.

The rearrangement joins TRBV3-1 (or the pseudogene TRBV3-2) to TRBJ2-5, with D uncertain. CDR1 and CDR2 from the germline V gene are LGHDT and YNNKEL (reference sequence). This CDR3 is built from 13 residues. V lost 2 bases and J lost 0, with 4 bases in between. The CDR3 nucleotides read TGTGCCAGCAGCCAATCGTACCAAGAGACCCAGTACTTC. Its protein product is CASSQSYQETQYF.

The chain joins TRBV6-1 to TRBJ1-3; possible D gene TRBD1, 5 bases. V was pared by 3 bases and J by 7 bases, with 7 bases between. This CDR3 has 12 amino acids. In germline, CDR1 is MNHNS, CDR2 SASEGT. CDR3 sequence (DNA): TGTGCCAGCAGTGATCCAGGGAACACCATATATTTT. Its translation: CASSDPGNTIYF.

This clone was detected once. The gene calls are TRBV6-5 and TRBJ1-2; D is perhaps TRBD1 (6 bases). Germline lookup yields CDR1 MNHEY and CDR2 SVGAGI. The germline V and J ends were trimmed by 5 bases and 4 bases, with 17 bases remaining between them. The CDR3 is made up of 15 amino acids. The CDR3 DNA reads TGTGCCAGCAGTCCGGAGGCAGGGGTCGCCTATGGCTACACCTTC. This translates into CASSPEAGVAYGYTF.

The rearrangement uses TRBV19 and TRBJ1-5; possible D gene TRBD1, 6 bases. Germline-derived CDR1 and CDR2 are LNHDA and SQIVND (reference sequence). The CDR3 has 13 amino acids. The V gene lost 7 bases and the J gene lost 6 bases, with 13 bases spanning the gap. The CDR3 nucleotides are TGTGCCAGTAAGTGGGGGCAAGGTCAGCCCCAGCATTTT. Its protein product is CASKWGQGQPQHF.

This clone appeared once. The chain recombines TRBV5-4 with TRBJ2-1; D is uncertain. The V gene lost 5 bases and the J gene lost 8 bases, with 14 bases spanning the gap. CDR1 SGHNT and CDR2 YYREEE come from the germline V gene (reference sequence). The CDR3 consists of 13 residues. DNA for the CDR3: TGTGCCAGCAGTCCCACAGCCTTCGATGAGCAGTTCTTC. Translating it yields CASSPTAFDEQFF.

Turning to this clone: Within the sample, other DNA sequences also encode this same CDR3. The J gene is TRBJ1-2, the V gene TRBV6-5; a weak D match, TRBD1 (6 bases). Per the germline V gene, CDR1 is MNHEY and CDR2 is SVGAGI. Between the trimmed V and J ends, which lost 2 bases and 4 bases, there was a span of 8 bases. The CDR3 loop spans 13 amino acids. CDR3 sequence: CASSYGRGYGYTF. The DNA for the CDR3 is TGTGCCAGCAGTTACGGCAGGGGCTATGGCTACACCTTC.

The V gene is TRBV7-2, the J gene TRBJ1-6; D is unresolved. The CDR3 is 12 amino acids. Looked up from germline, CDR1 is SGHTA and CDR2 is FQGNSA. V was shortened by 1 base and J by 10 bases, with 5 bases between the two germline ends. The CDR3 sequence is CASSLERSPLHF. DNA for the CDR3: TGTGCCAGCAGCTTAGAGCGGTCACCCCTCCACTTT.

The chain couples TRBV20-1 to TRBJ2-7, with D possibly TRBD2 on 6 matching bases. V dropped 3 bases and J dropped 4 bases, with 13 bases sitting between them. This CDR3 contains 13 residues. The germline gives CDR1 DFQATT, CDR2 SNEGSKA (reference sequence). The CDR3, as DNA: TGCAGTGCTAGTGTCGGGAGCGGGTACGAGCAGTACTTC. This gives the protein CSASVGSGYEQYF.

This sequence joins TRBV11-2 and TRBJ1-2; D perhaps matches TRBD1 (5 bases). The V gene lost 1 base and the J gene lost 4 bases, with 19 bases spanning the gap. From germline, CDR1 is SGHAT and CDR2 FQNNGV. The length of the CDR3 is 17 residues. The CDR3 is CASSLAYHPGPIYGYTF. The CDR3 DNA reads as TGTGCCAGCAGCTTAGCTTATCACCCGGGACCGATCTATGGCTACACCTTC.

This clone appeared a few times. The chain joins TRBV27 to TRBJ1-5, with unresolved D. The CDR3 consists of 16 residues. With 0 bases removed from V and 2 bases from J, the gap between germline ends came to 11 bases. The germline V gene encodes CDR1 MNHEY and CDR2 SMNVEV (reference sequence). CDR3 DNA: TGTGCCAGCAGTTTATCATTGGGGATGGGCAATCAGCCCCAGCATTTT. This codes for CASSLSLGMGNQPQHF.

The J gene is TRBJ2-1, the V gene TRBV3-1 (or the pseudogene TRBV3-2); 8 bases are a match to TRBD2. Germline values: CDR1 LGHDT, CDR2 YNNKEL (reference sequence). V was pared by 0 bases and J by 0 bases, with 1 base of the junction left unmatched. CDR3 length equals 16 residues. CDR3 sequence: CASSQELAVSYNEQFF. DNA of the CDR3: TGTGCCAGCAGCCAAGAACTAGCGGTCTCCTACAATGAGCAGTTCTTC.

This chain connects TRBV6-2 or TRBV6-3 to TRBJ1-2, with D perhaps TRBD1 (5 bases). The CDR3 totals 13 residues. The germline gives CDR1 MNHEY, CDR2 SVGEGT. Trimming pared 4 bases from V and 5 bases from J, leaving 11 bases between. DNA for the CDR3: TGTGCCAGCAGTTTGGGGGTTCTATATGGCTACACCTTC. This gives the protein CASSLGVLYGYTF.

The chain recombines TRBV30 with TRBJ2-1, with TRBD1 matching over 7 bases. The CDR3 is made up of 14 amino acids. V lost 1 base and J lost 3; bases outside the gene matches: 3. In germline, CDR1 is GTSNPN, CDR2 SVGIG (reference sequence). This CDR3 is CAWSETGVYNEQFF. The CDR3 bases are TGTGCCTGGAGTGAAACAGGGGTCTACAATGAGCAGTTCTTC.

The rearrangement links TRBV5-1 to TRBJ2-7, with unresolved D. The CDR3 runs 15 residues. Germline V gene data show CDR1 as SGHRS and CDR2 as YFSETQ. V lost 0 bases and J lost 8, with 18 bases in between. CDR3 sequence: CASSLVGNWADKQYF. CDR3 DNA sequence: TGCGCCAGCAGCTTGGTAGGGAATTGGGCCGACAAGCAGTACTTC.

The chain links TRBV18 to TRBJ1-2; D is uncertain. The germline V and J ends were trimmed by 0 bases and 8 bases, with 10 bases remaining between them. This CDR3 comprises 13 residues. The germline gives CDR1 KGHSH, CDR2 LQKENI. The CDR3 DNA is TGTGCCAGCTCACCACCCCACAGAGGGGGCTACACCTTC. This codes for CASSPPHRGGYTF.

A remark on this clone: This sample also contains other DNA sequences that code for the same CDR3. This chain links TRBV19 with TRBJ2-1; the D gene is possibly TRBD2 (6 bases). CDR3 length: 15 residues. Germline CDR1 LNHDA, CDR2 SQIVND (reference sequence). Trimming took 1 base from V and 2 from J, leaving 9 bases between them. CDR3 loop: CASSIGGGTYNEQFF. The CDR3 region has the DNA TGTGCCAGTAGTATAGGAGGAGGGACCTACAATGAGCAGTTCTTC.

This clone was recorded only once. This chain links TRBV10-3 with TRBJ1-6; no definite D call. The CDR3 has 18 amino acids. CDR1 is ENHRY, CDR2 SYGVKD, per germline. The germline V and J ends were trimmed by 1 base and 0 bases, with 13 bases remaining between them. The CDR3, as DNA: TGTGCCATCAGTGAGTTGGGCCCATATAACTCCTATAATTCACCCCTCCACTTT. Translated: CAISELGPYNSYNSPLHF.

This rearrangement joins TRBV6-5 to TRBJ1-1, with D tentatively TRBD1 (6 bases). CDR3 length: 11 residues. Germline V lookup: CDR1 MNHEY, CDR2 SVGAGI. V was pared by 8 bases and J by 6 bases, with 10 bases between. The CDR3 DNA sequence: TGTGCCAGCTGGACAGCGGCTGAAGCTTTCTTT. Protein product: CASWTAAEAFF.